This T cell receptor beta chain was captured by sequencing in a study of OX40 agonist ivuxolimab in advanced cancers. V was pared by 10 bases and J by 2 bases, with 15 bases between. The germline V gene has CDR1 MNHEY and CDR2 SMNVEV (reference sequence). The CDR3 spans 13 residues. Here immunoSEQ multiplex PCR was the method, and the copy in TCRdb shows in-frame clones only, minus some. The sample carries around 95,000 clones, about 89% recorded once. The sequenced sample was CD4+ or CD8+ T cells sorted from blood, obtained in a trial of the OX40 agonist ivuxolimab. The sequence was obtained from an adult with an advanced solid tumor such as melanoma, head and neck, liver or kidney cancer. The rearrangement uses TRBV27 and TRBJ2-7, with D possibly being TRBD2 (8 bases). In nucleotides, the CDR3 is TGTGCCACCGGGAGGGGGCTAACCTACGAGCAGTACTTC. Protein: CATGRGLTYEQYF.